A selection of T cell receptor beta chains follows, all from one sample in a study of blood T cell repertoires in COVID-19. Generated by immunoSEQ multiplex PCR, the TCRdb table keeps only in-frame clones and is missing some. The table lists about 160,000 clones, around 83% of them singletons. The material sequenced was peripheral blood. These receptors all come from a woman in her forties or fifties with COVID-19, enrolled during active disease. Each CDR3 is given with its conserved first and last residue. Fields, in order: V gene, CDR3 protein.

TRBV27 | CASSFGTGDYEQYF
TRBV24-1 | CATGGGPGNTIYF
TRBV19 | CASSPYEETGQGGMNTEAFF
TRBV27 | CASSFSPGNTEAFF
TRBV5-1 | CASSSTGDTEAFF
TRBV10-3 | CAILIVWGQGVSETQYF
TRBV4-1 | CASSQPGQIPEAFF
TRBV5-6 | CASSSGPGSSYEQYF
TRBV30 | CAWSPGAYEQYF
TRBV19 | CASSMWGGTSSSNQPQHF
TRBV5-1 | CASSLEQGSWYEQYF
TRBV28 | CASFSGYRDTIYF
TRBV4-3 | CASSHQRGGSGNTIYF
TRBV6-1 | CASSGGGWANSNQPQHF
TRBV5-8 | CASSSGLAGGRETQYF
TRBV3-1/TRBV3-2 | CASSRGTGGRYEQFF
TRBV28 | CASNLDSNQPQHF
TRBV7-5 | CARSLEAGGAYNSPLHF
TRBV19 | CASSIDLGVNTEAFF
TRBV6-1 | CASSDTLTYEQYF
TRBV7-2 | CASSWPTGTGGAGTKLFF
TRBV20-1 | CSARRETQYF
TRBV3-1/TRBV3-2 | CASSQVASGGKETQYF
TRBV11-2 | CASSPQGTANYGYTF
TRBV30 | CAWSVRGRNEKLFF
TRBV21-1 | CASSKVRNGGAFSSDTQYF
TRBV30 | CAWSREQETQYF
TRBV29-1 | CSGATDYGYTF
TRBV7-2 | CASRGRGAAGGYTF
TRBV6-1 | CASSETGGSPLHF
TRBV7-2 | CASSLATRGRNYGYTF
TRBV28 | CASTTSRGEKYF
TRBV30 | CAWSPTGGQGGYTF
TRBV5-5 | CASAPPSVYEQYF
TRBV2 | CASRGSKAATNYGYTF
TRBV10-1 | CASSEGVENSPLHF
TRBV7-5 | CARSSPSPRVACQETQYF
TRBV28 | CASLGTGGLPLHF
TRBV2 | CASSLGQGSYNEQFF
TRBV10-2 | CASKGTPNTEAFF
TRBV6-5 | CASSSRTVLVDYGYTF
TRBV6-5 | CASYDGDANTEAFF
TRBV28 | CASTFGWRANEKLFF
TRBV12-3/TRBV12-4 | CASKTGENYGYTF
TRBV29-1 | CSVDRAGGETQYF
TRBV7-2 | CASSLGGRGPTDTQYF
TRBV27 | CRPGVISYNEQFF
TRBV5-1 | CASSEGQPTYGYTF
TRBV5-1 | CASSSGGTSNTEAFF
TRBV12-3/TRBV12-4 | CASSLGQGEQYF
TRBV19 | CASSTVGGGGTDTQYF